Sequencing of this T cell receptor beta chain was carried out in a study of PD-1 blockade in mismatch repair-deficient tumors. Study-wide context: Patients had over ten mismatch repair-deficient cancer types and were previously treated and progressing. Study observations and caveats: Tumor-resident clones, often absent from pretreatment blood, expanded after pembrolizumab and then contracted.

Notes on this clone: Its antigen remains unknown.

Using immunoSEQ multiplex PCR, the repertoire was profiled, and TCRdb retains in-frame clones only, with some absent. The sample has 130,000 or so clones; 85% to 90% are singletons. Every patient had mismatch repair deficiency by PCR or immunohistochemistry. TCRs were sequenced from a few patients responding to pembrolizumab. The source of this sequence is an adult with mismatch repair-deficient cancer. The material sequenced was peripheral blood, taken 44 weeks after starting pembrolizumab.

CDR3 coding DNA: TGTGCCAGCAGCCAAGATTTGGAGGGGGCGAGTGAGCAGTTCTTC. Protein product: CASSQDLEGASEQFF. The rearrangement links TRBV4-2 to TRBJ2-1, with a weak D call TRBD1 (7 bases). CDR1 and CDR2 from the germline V gene are LGHNA and YNFKEQ. The length of the CDR3 is 15 residues. The ends were cut back, 0 bases at V and 9 bases at J, with 15 bases in the middle.